The rows below give T cell receptor beta chains drawn from one sample of a study of cytomegalovirus exposure and HLA in healthy donors. Produced via immunoSEQ multiplex PCR; TCRdb's table is partial and in-frame only. The table shows about 120,000 clones, with roughly a tenth occurring only once. Sequenced material: PBMCs. Every receptor here comes from a man aged 25 to 40 in good health and CMV-seronegative. Both conserved end residues are part of each CDR3. A D gene is named only where the DNA matches it firmly. Expanded clones are given a class, and other clones once, few, many or no size at all.

few	TRBV5-1	TRBD2	TRBJ2-1	TGCGCCAGCAGCTTTAGCGGGCTAAGCTCCTACAATGAGCAGTTCTTC	CASSFSGLSSYNEQFF
-	TRBV28	TRBD1	TRBJ2-7	TGTGCCAGCAGTTTCCCCCAACAGGGGTGGCAGTACTTC	CASSFPQQGWQYF
-	TRBV5-1	TRBD1	TRBJ1-1	TGCGCCAGCAGCTTGGCCGGACAGGGCATGAACACTGAAGCTTTCTTT	CASSLAGQGMNTEAFF
-	TRBV7-9	-	TRBJ2-7	TGTGCCAGCAGCCCGGACAGCTCCTACGAGCAGTACTTC	CASSPDSSYEQYF
few	TRBV6-1	-	TRBJ2-7	TGTGCCAGGCGGGCCCCGGCAAGCTACGAGCAGTACTTC	CARRAPASYEQYF
-	TRBV5-6	-	TRBJ1-3	TGTGCCAGCAGGCAAACAGGGACCGCTGGAAACACCATATATTTT	CASRQTGTAGNTIYF
-	TRBV19	TRBD2	TRBJ2-2	TGTGCCAGTAGAGGGCTAGCGGGGAAGGTGGCCGGGGAGCTGTTTTTT	CASRGLAGKVAGELFF
-	TRBV2	-	TRBJ2-3	TGTGCCAGCAGTGAATTGGAGGATACGCAGTATTTT	CASSELEDTQYF
few	TRBV30	-	TRBJ2-3	TGTGCCTGGAGCTCTACCCACTATACGCAGTATTTT	CAWSSTHYTQYF
few	TRBV27	-	TRBJ1-4	TGTGCCAGCAGTTTGGGATTGGGGGGGCGAGGTGAAAAACTGTTTTTT	CASSLGLGGRGEKLFF
few	TRBV5-1	-	TRBJ1-1	TGCGCCAGCAGCTTGGACACCTTGAACACTGAAGCTTTCTTT	CASSLDTLNTEAFF
few	TRBV4-3	TRBD2	TRBJ2-2	TGCGCCAGCAGCCAAGTGACTAGCGGGGGGGCCCGAACCGGGGAGCTGTTTTTT	CASSQVTSGGARTGELFF
-	TRBV6-1	TRBD1	TRBJ2-1	TGTGCCAGCAACCTAGGACAGGGGGGGGATGAGCAGTTCTTC	CASNLGQGGDEQFF
few	TRBV6-5	TRBD1	TRBJ1-2	TGTGCCAGCAGTCTGACAGGGAGAGCTAACTATGGCTACACCTTC	CASSLTGRANYGYTF
-	TRBV7-9	TRBD1	TRBJ1-3	TGTGCCAGCAGGGGACAGGGCGGGGAGGACACCATATATTTT	CASRGQGGEDTIYF
-	TRBV10-3	TRBD1	TRBJ2-1	TGTGCCATCAGTGAGTCGGGGCGCGGGTGGGGACAGGGCCGAACCTACAATGAGCAGTTCTTC	CAISESGRGWGQGRTYNEQFF
-	TRBV2	-	TRBJ1-1	TGTGCCAGCAGTGTCACAGTTAGGGAAGCTTTCTTT	CASSVTVREAFF
-	TRBV11-2	-	TRBJ2-7	TGTGCCAGCAGCGGCCGGGACAATGCGTACTTC	CASSGRDNAYF
-	TRBV28	-	TRBJ1-4	TGTGCCAGCAGTTTCAGTTCATGGGAAAAACTGTTTTTT	CASSFSSWEKLFF
few	TRBV4-1	-	TRBJ1-2	TGCGCCAGCAGCCAAGACCGGGGTCTGGACTATGGCTACACCTTC	CASSQDRGLDYGYTF
-	TRBV5-1	TRBD1	TRBJ1-4	TGCGCCAGCAGCGAAAGACAGGGGATTTATGAAAAACTGTTTTTT	CASSERQGIYEKLFF
few	TRBV2	TRBD1	TRBJ1-3	TGTGCCAGCAGTCCCGGACAGGCGAGGGACACCATATATTTT	CASSPGQARDTIYF
few	TRBV6-5	-	TRBJ2-7	TGTGCCAGCAGTTACTCTGGGACACCGCCCTACGAGCAGTACTTC	CASSYSGTPPYEQYF
few	TRBV30	TRBD1	TRBJ2-7	TGTGCCTGCCGGGACAGGGGGGACTACGAGCAGTACTTC	CACRDRGDYEQYF
few	TRBV7-8	TRBD2	TRBJ2-1	TGTGCCAGCAGCTTCCGTGCGGGGGGCAGCTCCTACAATGAGCAGTTCTTC	CASSFRAGGSSYNEQFF
-	TRBV6-1	TRBD2	TRBJ2-3	TGTGCCAGCAGTGAAAGAGAGCGGGAGAGGCAGTATTTT	CASSERERERQYF
-	TRBV5-1	-	TRBJ2-7	TGCGCCAGCAGCTTAGACCCAGAGGTCCACGAGCAGTACTTC	CASSLDPEVHEQYF
few	TRBV9	-	TRBJ2-2	TGTGCCAGCAGCCCCAGGAACACCGGGGAGCTGTTTTTT	CASSPRNTGELFF
-	TRBV4-3	TRBD1	TRBJ2-5	TGCGCCAGCAGCCAAGGGACAGGCCAAGAGACCCAGTACTTC	CASSQGTGQETQYF
few	TRBV5-1	TRBD1	TRBJ2-7	TGCGCCAGCAGCTTCATTTTAGAAGGACAGGGGATCTACGAGCAGTACTTC	CASSFILEGQGIYEQYF